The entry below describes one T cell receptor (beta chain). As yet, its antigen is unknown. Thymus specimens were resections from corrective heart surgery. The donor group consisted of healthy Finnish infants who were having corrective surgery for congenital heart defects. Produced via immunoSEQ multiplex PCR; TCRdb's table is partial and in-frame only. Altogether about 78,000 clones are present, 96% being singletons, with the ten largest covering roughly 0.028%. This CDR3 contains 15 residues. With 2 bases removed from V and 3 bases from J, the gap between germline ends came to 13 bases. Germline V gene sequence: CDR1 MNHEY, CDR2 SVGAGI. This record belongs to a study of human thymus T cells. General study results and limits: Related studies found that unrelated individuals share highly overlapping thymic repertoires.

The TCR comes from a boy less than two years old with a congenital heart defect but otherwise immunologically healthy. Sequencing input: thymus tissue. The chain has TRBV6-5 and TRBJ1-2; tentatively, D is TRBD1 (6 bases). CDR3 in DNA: TGTGCCAGCAGTTACACACAGGGAAATGACTATGGCTACACCTTC. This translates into CASSYTQGNDYGYTF.